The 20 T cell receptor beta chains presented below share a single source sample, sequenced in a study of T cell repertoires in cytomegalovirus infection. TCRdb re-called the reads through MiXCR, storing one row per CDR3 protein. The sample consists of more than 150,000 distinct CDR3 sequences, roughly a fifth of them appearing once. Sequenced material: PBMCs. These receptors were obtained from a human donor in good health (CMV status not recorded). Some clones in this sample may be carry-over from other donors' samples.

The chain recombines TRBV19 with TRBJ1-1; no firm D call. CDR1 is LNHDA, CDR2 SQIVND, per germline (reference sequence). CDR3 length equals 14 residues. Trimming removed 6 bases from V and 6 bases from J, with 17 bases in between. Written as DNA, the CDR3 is TGTGCCAGTAGGAATCCAGCTAAACACGCTGAAGCTTTCTTT. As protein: CASRNPAKHAEAFF.

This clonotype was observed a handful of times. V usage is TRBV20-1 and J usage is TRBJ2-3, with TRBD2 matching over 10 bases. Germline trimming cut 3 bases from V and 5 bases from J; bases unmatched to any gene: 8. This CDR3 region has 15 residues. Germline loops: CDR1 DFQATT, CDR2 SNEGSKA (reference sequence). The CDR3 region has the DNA TGCAGTGCTAGGCGGCCTAGCGGGAGTGGAGATACGCAGTATTTT. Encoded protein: CSARRPSGSGDTQYF.

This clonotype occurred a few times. The CDR3 coding sequence is TGTGCCAGCGCAGGGGATCATGGCTACACCTTC. This encodes CASAGDHGYTF. This chain connects TRBV28 to TRBJ1-2, with TRBD1 as a possible D gene (6 bases). This CDR3 spans 11 amino acids. Germline V gives CDR1 MDHEN, CDR2 SYDVKM. The V end was cut by 8 bases, the J end by 6 bases, with 10 bases between.

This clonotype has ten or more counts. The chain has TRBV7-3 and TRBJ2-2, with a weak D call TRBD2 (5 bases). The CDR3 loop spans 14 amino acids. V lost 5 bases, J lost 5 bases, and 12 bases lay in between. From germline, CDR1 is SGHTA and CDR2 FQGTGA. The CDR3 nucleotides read TGTGCCAGCAGCCCCCAGGACTCGACCGGGGAGCTGTTTTTT. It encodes CASSPQDSTGELFF. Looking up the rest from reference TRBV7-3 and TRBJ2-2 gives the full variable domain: GAGVSQTPSNKVTEKGKYVELRCDPISGHTALYWYRQSLGQGPEFLIYFQGTGAADDSGLPNDRFFAVRPEGSVSTLKIQRTERGDSAVYLCASSPQDSTGELFFGEGSRLTVL.

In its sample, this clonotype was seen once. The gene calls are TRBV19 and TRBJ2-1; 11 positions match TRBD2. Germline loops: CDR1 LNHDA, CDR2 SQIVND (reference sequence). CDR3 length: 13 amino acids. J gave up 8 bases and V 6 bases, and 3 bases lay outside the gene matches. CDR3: CASRGTSGDEQFF. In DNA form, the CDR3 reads TGTGCCAGTAGGGGGACTAGCGGCGATGAGCAGTTCTTC.

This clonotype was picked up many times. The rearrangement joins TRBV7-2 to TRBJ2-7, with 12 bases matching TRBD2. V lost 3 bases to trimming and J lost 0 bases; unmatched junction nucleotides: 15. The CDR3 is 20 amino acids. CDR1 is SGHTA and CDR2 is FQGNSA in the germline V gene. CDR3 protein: CASSFRGRAGLAGRSYEQYF. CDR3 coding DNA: TGTGCCAGCAGCTTCAGGGGCAGAGCGGGACTAGCGGGTCGCTCCTACGAGCAGTACTTC.

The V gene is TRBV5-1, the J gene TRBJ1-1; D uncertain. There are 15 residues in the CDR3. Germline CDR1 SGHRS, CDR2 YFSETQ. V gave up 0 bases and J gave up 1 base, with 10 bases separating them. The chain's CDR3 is CASSLAGWGNTEAFF. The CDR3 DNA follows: TGCGCCAGCAGCTTGGCCGGGTGGGGGAACACTGAAGCTTTCTTT.

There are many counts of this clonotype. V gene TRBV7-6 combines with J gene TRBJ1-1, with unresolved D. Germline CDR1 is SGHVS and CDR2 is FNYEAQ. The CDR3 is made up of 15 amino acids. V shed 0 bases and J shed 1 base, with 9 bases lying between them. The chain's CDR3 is CASSLASGKNTEAFF. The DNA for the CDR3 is TGTGCCAGCAGCTTAGCGTCTGGCAAGAACACTGAAGCTTTCTTT.

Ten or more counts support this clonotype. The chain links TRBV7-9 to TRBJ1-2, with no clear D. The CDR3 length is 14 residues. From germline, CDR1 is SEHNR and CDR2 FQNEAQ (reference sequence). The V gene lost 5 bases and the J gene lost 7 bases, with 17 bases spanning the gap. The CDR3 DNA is TGTGCCAGCAGCCCCACCTCACCGGGTGGTGGCTACACCTTC. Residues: CASSPTSPGGGYTF. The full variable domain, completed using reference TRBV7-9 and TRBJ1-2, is DTGVSQNPRHKITKRGQNVTFRCDPISEHNRLYWYRQTLGQGPEFLTYFQNEAQLEKSRLLSDRFSAERPKGSFSTLEIQRTEQGDSAMYLCASSPTSPGGGYTFGSGTRLTVV.

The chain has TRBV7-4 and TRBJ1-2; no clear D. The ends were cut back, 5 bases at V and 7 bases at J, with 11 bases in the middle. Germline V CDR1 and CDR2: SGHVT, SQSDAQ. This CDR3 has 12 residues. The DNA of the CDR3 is TGTGCCAGCAGCACATCCTCGGGTGGCTACACCTTC. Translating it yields CASSTSSGGYTF.

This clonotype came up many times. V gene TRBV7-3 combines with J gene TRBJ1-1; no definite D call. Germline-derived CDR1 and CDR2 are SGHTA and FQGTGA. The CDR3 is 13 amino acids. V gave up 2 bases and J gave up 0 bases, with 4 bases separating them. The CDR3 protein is CASSLVMNTEAFF. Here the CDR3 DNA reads TGTGCCAGCAGCTTAGTTATGAACACTGAAGCTTTCTTT.

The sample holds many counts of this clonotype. This CDR3 reads CASSYGQSEAFF. The DNA for the CDR3 is TGTGCCAGCAGTTACGGGCAGTCTGAAGCTTTCTTT. J is TRBJ1-1 and V is TRBV6-2 or TRBV6-3; D unclear. CDR3 size: 12 residues. Germline V lookup: CDR1 MNHEY, CDR2 SVGEGT. V gave up 2 bases and J gave up 6 bases, with 7 bases separating them.

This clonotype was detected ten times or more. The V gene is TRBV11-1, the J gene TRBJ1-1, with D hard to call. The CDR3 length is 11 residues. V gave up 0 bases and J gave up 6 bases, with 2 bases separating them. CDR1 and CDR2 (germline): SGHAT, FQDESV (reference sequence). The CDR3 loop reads CASSLAAEAFF. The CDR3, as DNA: TGTGCCAGCAGCTTAGCGGCTGAAGCTTTCTTT.

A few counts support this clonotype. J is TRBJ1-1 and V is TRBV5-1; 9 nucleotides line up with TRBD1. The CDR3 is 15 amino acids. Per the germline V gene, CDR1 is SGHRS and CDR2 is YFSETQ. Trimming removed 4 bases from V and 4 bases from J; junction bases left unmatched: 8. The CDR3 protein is CASSPTTGGVTEAFF. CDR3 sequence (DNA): TGCGCCAGCAGCCCGACAACAGGGGGCGTCACTGAAGCTTTCTTT.

For the CDR3, the DNA is TGTGCCAGCAGTTACTTCGCCCACCCGGGACAGAAAGAGACCCAGTACTTC. Protein product: CASSYFAHPGQKETQYF. This chain connects TRBV6-6 to TRBJ2-5, with TRBD1 identical over 7 bases. Unmatched junction bases numbered 11, after V lost 1 base and J lost 3 bases. This CDR3 is built from 17 residues. In germline, CDR1 is MNHNY, CDR2 SVGAGI (reference sequence).

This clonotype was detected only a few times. CDR3 sequence: CASSLTQGAVSYTF. CDR3 nucleotides: TGTGCCAGCAGTCTCACCCAGGGGGCGGTGAGCTACACCTTC. V usage is TRBV28 and J usage is TRBJ1-2; 8 bases map to TRBD1. The V segment lost 5 bases and the J segment 9 bases; nucleotides outside the gene matches: 11. The germline gives CDR1 MDHEN, CDR2 SYDVKM. The length of the CDR3 is 14 residues.

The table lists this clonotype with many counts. The CDR3 protein is CASSPEGNEQFF. The CDR3 coding sequence is TGTGCCAGCAGCCCCGAGGGCAATGAGCAGTTCTTC. This sequence joins TRBV11-3 and TRBJ2-1, with D perhaps matching TRBD2 (5 bases). V dropped 5 bases and J dropped 6 bases, with 8 bases sitting between them. Looked up from germline, CDR1 is SGHNT and CDR2 is YENEEA. The CDR3 consists of 12 residues.

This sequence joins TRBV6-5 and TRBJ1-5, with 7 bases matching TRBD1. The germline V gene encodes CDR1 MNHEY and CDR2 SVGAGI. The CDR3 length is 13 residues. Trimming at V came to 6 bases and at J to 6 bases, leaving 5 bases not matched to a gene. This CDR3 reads CASSDTGAQPQHF. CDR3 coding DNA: TGTGCCAGCAGCGATACAGGGGCTCAGCCCCAGCATTTT.

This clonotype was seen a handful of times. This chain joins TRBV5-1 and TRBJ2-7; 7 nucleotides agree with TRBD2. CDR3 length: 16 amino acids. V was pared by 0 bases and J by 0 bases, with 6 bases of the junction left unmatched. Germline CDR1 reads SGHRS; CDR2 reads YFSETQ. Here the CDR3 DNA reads TGCGCCAGCAGCTTGGGTAGGGCTAGCGGCTCCTACGAGCAGTACTTC. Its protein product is CASSLGRASGSYEQYF. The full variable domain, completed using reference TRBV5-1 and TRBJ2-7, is KAGVTQTPRYLIKTRGQQVTLSCSPISGHRSVSWYQQTPGQGLQFLFEYFSETQRNKGNFPGRFSGRQFSNSRSEMNVSTLELGDSALYLCASSLGRASGSYEQYFGPGTRLTVT.

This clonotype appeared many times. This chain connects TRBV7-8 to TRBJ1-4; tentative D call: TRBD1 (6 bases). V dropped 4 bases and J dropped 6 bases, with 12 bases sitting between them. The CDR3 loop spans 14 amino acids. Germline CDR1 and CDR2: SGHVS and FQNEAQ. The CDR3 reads CASSSDSGHEKLFF. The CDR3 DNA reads TGTGCCAGCAGCTCGGACAGCGGCCATGAAAAACTGTTTTTT.